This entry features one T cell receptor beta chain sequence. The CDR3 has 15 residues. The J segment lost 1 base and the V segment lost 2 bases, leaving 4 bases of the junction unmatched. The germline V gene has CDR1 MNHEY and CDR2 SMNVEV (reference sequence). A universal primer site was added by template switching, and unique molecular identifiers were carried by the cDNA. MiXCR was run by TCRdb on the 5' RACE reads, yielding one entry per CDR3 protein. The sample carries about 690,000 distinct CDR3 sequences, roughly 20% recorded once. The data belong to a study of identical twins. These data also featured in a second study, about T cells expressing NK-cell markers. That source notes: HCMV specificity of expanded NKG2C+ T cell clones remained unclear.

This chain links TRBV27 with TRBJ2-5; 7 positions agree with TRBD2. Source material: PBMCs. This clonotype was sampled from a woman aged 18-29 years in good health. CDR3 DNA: TGTGCCAGCAGTTTACGGCGGGGGTTCCAAGAGACCCAGTACTTC. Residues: CASSLRRGFQETQYF.